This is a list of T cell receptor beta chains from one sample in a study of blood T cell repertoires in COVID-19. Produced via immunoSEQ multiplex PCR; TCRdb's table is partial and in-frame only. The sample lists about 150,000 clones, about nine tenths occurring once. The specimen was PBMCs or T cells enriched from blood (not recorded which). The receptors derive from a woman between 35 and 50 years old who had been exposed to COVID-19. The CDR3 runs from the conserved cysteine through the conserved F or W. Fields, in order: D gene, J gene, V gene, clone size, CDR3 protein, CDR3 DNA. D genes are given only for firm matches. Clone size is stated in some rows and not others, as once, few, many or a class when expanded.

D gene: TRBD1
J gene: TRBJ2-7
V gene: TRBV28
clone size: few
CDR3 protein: CASSPPGQGVPLLYEQYF
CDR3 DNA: TGTGCCAGCAGCCCGCCGGGACAGGGGGTCCCTCTACTCTACGAGCAGTACTTC

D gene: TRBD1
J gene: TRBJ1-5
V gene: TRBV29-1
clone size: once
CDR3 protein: CSVEAGGGQPQHF
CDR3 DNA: TGCAGCGTTGAAGCAGGGGGCGGCCAGCCCCAGCATTTT

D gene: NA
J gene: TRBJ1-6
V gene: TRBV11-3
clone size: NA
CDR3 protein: CASSSDREGSPLHF
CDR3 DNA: TGTGCCAGCAGCTCGGACAGAGAGGGTTCACCCCTCCACTTT

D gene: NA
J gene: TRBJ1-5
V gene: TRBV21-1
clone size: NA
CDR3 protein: CASSKFNRTGSGQPQHF
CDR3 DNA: TGTGCCAGCAGCAAGTTCAACCGGACAGGGTCGGGGCAGCCCCAGCATTTT

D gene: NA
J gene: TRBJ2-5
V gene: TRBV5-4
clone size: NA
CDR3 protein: CASSSDTNQETQYF
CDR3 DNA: TGTGCCAGCAGCTCCGACACCAACCAAGAGACCCAGTACTTC

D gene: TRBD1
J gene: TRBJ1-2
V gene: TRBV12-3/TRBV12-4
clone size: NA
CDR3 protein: CASTLGQGRGYTF
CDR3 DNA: TGTGCCAGCACCCTGGGACAGGGACGTGGCTACACCTTC

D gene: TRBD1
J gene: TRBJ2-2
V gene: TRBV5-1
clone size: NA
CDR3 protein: CASSSQGENTGELFF
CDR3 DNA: TGCGCCAGCAGCTCACAGGGGGAGAACACCGGGGAGCTGTTTTTT

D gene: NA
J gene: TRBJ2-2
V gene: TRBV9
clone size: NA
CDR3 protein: CASTPFGGSNTGELFF
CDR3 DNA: TGTGCCAGCACCCCGTTTGGAGGGAGCAACACCGGGGAGCTGTTTTTT

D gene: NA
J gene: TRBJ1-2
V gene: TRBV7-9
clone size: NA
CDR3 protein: CASSSTQGFGVGYTF
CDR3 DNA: TGTGCCAGCAGCTCCACCCAGGGATTTGGGGTTGGCTACACCTTC

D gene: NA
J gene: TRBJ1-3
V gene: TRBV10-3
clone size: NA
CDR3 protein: CAISDPGLPSGNTIYF
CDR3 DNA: TGTGCCATCAGTGATCCAGGGCTGCCCTCTGGAAACACCATATATTTT

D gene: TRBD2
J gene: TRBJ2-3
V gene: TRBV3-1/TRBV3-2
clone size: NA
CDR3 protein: CASSRAPMRGSRYTQYF
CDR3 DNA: TGTGCCAGCAGTAGGGCCCCGATGCGGGGGAGCAGGTATACGCAGTATTTT

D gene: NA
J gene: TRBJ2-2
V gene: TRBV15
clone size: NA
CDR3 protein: CATSTRTTNTGELFF
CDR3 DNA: TGTGCCACCAGCACCCGGACAACGAACACCGGGGAGCTGTTTTTT

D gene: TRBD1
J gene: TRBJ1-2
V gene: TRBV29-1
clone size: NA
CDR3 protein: CSATGGASYGYTF
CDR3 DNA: TGCAGCGCGACAGGGGGCGCGTCGTATGGCTACACCTTC

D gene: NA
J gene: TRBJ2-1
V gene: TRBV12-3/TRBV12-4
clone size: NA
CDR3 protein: CASSPQGHEQFF
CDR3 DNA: TGTGCCAGCAGTCCCCAGGGGCATGAGCAGTTCTTC

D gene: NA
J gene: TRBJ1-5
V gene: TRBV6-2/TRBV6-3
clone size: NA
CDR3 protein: CASSQGHRGNQPQHF
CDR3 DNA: TGTGCCAGCAGCCAAGGGCACAGAGGGAATCAGCCCCAGCATTTT

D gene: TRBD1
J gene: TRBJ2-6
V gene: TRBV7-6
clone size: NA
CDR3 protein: CASSHLYRGGANVLTF
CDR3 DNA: TGTGCCAGCAGCCACCTTTACAGGGGTGGGGCCAACGTCCTGACTTTC

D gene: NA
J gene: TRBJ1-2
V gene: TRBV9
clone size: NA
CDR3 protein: CASGADYRGYTF
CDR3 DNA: TGTGCCAGCGGGGCGGACTATCGAGGCTACACCTTC

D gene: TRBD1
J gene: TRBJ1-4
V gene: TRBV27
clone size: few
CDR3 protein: CASSFGTGLSNEKLFF
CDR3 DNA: TGTGCCAGCAGTTTTGGGACAGGGTTGAGTAATGAAAAACTGTTTTTT

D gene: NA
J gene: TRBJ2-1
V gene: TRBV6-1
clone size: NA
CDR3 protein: CASSEAQTGYNEQFF
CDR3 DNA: TGTGCCAGCAGTGAAGCTCAGACTGGCTACAATGAGCAGTTCTTC

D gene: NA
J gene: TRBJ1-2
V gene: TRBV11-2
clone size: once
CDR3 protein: CASSLLRQDQTNYGYTF
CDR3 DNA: TGTGCCAGCAGCTTGCTGAGACAGGATCAGACTAACTATGGCTACACCTTC

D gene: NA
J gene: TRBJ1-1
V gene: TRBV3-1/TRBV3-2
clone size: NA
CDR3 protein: CASSQEGMTTGTEAFF
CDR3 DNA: TGTGCCAGCAGCCAAGAAGGGATGACTACGGGCACTGAAGCTTTCTTT

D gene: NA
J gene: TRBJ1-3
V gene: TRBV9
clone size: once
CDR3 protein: CASGQRSGNTIYF
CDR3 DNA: TGTGCCAGCGGACAGCGCTCTGGAAACACCATATATTTT

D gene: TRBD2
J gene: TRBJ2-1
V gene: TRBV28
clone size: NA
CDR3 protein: CASTSLGLAGYNEQFF
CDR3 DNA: TGTGCCAGCACCTCTTTGGGACTAGCGGGCTACAATGAGCAGTTCTTC

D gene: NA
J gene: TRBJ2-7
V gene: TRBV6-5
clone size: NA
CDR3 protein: CASSLGPFRRDEQYF
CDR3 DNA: TGTGCCAGCAGTCTCGGGCCCTTTCGGCGGGACGAGCAGTACTTC

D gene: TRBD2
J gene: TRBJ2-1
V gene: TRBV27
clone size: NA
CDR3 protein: CASSSGLANNEQFF
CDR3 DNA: TGTGCCAGCAGTTCGGGACTAGCCAACAATGAGCAGTTCTTC

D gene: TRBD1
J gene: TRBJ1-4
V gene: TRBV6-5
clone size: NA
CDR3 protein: CASSYSDREGEKLFF
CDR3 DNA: TGTGCCAGCAGTTACTCGGACAGGGAGGGTGAAAAACTGTTTTTT

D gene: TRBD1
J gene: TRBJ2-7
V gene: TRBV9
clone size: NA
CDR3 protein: CASSVGGSGGTEQYF
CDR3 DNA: TGTGCCAGCAGCGTAGGGGGCTCAGGGGGCACCGAGCAGTACTTC

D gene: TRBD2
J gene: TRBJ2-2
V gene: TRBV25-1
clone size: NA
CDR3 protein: CASSHPPGGSELFF
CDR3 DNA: TGTGCCAGCAGCCACCCCCCGGGAGGGTCGGAGCTGTTTTTT

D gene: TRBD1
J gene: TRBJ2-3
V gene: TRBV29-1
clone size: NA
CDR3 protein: CSAPSGTGNTDTQYF
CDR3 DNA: TGCAGCGCCCCCTCCGGGACAGGGAACACAGATACGCAGTATTTT

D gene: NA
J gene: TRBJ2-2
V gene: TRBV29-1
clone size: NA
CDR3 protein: CSAEGQNTGELFF
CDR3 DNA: TGCAGCGCAGAGGGACAGAACACCGGGGAGCTGTTTTTT

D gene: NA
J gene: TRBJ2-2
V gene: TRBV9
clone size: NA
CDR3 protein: CASSVDDAAPNTGELFF
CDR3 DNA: TGTGCCAGCAGCGTAGATGACGCGGCCCCGAACACCGGGGAGCTGTTTTTT

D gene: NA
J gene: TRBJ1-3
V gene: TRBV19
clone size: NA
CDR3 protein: CASSIEGASGNTIYF
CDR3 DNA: TGTGCCAGTAGTATAGAGGGGGCGTCTGGAAACACCATATATTTT

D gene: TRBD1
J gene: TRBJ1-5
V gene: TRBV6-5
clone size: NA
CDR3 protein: CASSSTGYSNQPQHF
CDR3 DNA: TGTGCCAGCAGTTCGACAGGGTATAGCAATCAGCCCCAGCATTTT

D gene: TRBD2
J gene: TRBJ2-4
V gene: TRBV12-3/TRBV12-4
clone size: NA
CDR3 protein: CASSFSGGDIQYF
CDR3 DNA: TGTGCCAGCAGTTTTAGCGGGGGTGACATTCAGTACTTC

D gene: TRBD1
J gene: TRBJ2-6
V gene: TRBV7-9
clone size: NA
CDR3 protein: CASSYPRTGAFSGANVLTF
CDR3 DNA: TGTGCCAGCAGCTACCCTCGGACAGGGGCTTTCTCTGGGGCCAACGTCCTGACTTTC

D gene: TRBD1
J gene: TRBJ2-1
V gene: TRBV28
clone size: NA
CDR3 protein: CASSPQGAGILHEQFF
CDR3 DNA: TGTGCCAGCAGTCCCCAGGGGGCAGGAATCCTCCATGAGCAGTTCTTC

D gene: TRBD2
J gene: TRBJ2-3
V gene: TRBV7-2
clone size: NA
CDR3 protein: CASSLQFGLAGADTQYF
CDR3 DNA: TGTGCCAGCAGCTTACAATTCGGGCTAGCGGGAGCCGATACGCAGTATTTT

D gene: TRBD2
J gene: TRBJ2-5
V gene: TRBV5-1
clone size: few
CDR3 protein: CASSSLAEETQYF
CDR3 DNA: TGCGCCAGCAGCTCACTAGCGGAAGAGACCCAGTACTTC

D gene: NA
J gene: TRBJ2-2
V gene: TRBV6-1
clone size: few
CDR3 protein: CASSEVGSAGNTGELFF
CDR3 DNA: TGTGCCAGCAGTGAAGTAGGCTCGGCGGGGAACACCGGGGAGCTGTTTTTT

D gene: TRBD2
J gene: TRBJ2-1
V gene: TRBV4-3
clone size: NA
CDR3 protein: CASSQGSGRTNEQFF
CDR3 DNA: TGCGCCAGCAGCCAAGGGAGCGGGAGGACTAATGAGCAGTTCTTC

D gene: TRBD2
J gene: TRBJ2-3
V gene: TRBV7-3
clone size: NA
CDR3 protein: CASSKLAGEVTDTQYF
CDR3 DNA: TGTGCCAGCAGCAAACTAGCGGGGGAGGTCACAGATACGCAGTATTTT

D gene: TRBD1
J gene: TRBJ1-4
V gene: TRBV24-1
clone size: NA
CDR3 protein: CATSDLSPPAGGCRWEKLFF
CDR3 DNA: TGTGCCACCAGTGATTTGTCCCCCCCCGCAGGGGGCTGTAGGTGGGAAAAACTGTTTTTT

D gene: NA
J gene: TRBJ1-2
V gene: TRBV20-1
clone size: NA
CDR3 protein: CSAVVGNGYTF
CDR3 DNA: TGCAGTGCCGTAGTTGGTAATGGCTACACCTTC

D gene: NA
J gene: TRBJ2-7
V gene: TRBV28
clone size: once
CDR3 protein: CASSFLGPYEQYF
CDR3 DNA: TGTGCCAGCAGTTTTCTGGGCCCCTACGAGCAGTACTTC

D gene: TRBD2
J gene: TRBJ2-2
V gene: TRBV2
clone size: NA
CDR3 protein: CASTEMGLANTGELFF
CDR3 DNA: TGTGCCAGCACGGAAATGGGACTAGCGAACACCGGGGAGCTGTTTTTT

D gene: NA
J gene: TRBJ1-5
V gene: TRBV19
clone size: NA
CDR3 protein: CASSAGQGQPQHF
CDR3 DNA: TGTGCCAGTAGTGCGGGGCAGGGTCAGCCCCAGCATTTT

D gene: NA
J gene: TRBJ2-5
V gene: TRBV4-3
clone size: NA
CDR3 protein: CASSHPGEGETQYF
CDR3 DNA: TGCGCCAGCAGCCACCCGGGAGAAGGAGAGACCCAGTACTTC

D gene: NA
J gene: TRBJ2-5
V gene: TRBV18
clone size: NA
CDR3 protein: CASSPYLTGQETQYF
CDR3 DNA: TGTGCCAGCTCACCCTATTTGACAGGACAAGAGACCCAGTACTTC

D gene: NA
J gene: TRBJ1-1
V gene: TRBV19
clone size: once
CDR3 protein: CASSSWGGQNTEAFF
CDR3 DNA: TGTGCCAGTAGTAGCTGGGGGGGACAGAACACTGAAGCTTTCTTT

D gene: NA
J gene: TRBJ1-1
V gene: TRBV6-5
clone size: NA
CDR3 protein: CASSYDRLNTEAFF
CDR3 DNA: TGTGCCAGCAGTTACGACAGATTGAACACTGAAGCTTTCTTT

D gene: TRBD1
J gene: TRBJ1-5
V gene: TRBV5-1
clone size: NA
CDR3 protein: CASSLGTGYNQPQHF
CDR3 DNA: TGCGCCAGCAGCTTGGGGACAGGGTACAATCAGCCCCAGCATTTT

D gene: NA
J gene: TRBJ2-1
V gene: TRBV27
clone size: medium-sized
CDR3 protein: CASSFSGRNNEQFF
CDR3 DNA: TGTGCCAGCAGTTTTTCAGGGCGGAACAATGAGCAGTTCTTC

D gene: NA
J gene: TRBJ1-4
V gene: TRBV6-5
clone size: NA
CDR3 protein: CASRWASGEKLFF
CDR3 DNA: TGTGCCAGCAGATGGGCCAGCGGAGAAAAACTGTTTTTT